This T cell receptor beta chain was captured by sequencing in a study of beta chain features in type 1 diabetes. This clone was counted between two and nine times. Its antigen is unidentified. Expressed TCRB transcripts were sequenced after all isolated RNA was converted to cDNA. Clones were read by immunoSEQ multiplex PCR, and TCRdb kept only the in-frame ones, dropping some. Of about 740,000 clones detected, roughly an eighth appear once; the ten largest clones hold about 0.02%. There are 13 residues in the CDR3. Trimming cost V 5 bases and J 3 bases; bases outside gene matches: 4. Germline values: CDR1 GTSNPN, CDR2 SVGIG (reference sequence). One heparinised draw, averaging about 110 mL, was taken per donor. CD4+ naive, central memory, regulatory and stem cell-like memory subsets were isolated by sorting on CD45RO/CCR7/CD25/CD127/CD95/CD27. Study results and limitations: Insertion counts at VDJ junctions were lower in type 1 diabetes patients, who also showed more deletions there. For Type 1 diabetes patients, all four CD4+ subsets carried TCRB CDR3s that were moderately but significantly shorter.

V gene TRBV30 combines with J gene TRBJ2-3, with 8 positions matching TRBD2. This receptor was taken from a man aged 18 to 29 with type 1 diabetes. Sequenced input: naive CD4+ T cells from blood. The CDR3 sequence is CAWDREGTDTQYF. DNA for the CDR3: TGTGCCTGGGATCGGGAGGGAACAGATACGCAGTATTTT.